This T cell receptor (beta chain) was observed in a study of post-analysis software for immune sequencing data. Study background: The study covered relapsing-remitting, secondary progressive and progressive-relapsing courses of multiple sclerosis. Study-wide results and limits: Versus controls, multiple sclerosis patients showed significantly lower diversity (normalized Chao1). TRBV5-6, TRBV5-1 and TRBV20-1 belonged to a set of about five TRBV segments that were more frequent in patients than controls. Same-batch preparations were strongly co-clustered by F measure.

The CDR3 is 13 residues long. V shed 5 bases and J shed 6 bases, with 12 bases lying between them. Germline V lookup: CDR1 SGHRS, CDR2 YFSETQ. With regard to this clonotype: The antigen is undetermined.

Every TCR beta cDNA library bore unique molecular identifiers. T cells numbering roughly 1 to 10 million yielded 500,000 to 550,000 cDNA molecules. TCRdb analysed the PCR reads with MiXCR anew, one entry per CDR3 protein. The table includes fewer than 850,000 distinct CDR3 sequences, 46% detected once. This sequence was found in a girl under 18 with multiple sclerosis. V and J are TRBV5-1 and TRBJ2-1; a possible D gene is TRBD2 (5 bases). Sequences were obtained from blood. DNA of the CDR3: TGCGCCAGCAGATCCGGGGTCTCCAATGAGCAGTTCTTC. Translating gives CASRSGVSNEQFF.